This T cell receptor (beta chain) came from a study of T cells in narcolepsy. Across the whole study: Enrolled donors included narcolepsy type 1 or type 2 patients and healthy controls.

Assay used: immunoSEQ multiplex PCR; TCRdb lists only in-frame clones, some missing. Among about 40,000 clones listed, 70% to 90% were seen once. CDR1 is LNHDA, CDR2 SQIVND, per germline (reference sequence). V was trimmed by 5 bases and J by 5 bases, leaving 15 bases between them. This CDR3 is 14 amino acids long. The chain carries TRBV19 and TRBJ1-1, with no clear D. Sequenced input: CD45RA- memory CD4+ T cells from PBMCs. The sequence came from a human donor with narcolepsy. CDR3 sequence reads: CASSGPLIGTEAFF. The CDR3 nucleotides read TGTGCCAGTAGTGGACCTCTGATCGGGACTGAAGCTTTCTTT.